These T cell receptor beta chains were read from a single sample in a study of CD4 T cells in relation to SARS-CoV-2 and coronaviruses. TCRdb's copy holds only in-frame clones and misses some; the assay was immunoSEQ multiplex PCR. The table lists under 25,000 clones, approximately 78% of them singletons. Antigens for these TCRs are unknown. Sequenced: CD4+ T cells from PBMCs, cultured in vitro. These receptor sequences come from a human donor in good health. Both conserved end residues are part of each CDR3. D genes are given only for firm matches. The size field is filled for only some rows; it gives once, few, many or a size class.

CDR3	DNA	J	D	size	V
CASTGTSGMGEQFF	TGTGCCAGCACCGGGACTAGCGGGATGGGTGAGCAGTTCTTC	TRBJ2-1	TRBD2	-	TRBV3-1/TRBV3-2
CASSFEAGGPNEQFF	TGTGCCAGCAGTTTTGAAGCGGGAGGGCCCAATGAGCAGTTCTTC	TRBJ2-1	TRBD2	-	TRBV28
CASNELIGNTIYF	TGTGCCAGCAATGAGCTTATCGGAAACACCATATATTTT	TRBJ1-3	-	-	TRBV28
CASGVNQGRNEKLFF	TGTGCTAGTGGTGTAAACCAGGGGCGGAATGAAAAACTGTTTTTT	TRBJ1-4	-	few	TRBV12-5
CAISLGTGDSEQFF	TGTGCCATCAGTCTCGGGACTGGGGACTCGGAGCAGTTCTTC	TRBJ2-1	-	-	TRBV10-3
CASSEPPDRPQPQHF	TGTGCCAGCAGTGAACCCCCGGATCGTCCTCAGCCCCAGCATTTT	TRBJ1-5	-	few	TRBV6-1
CASSLASGANVLTF	TGTGCCAGCAGCTTGGCCTCTGGGGCCAACGTCCTGACTTTC	TRBJ2-6	-	-	TRBV5-4
CASSLQREAFF	TGTGCCAGCAGCCTACAGCGAGAAGCTTTCTTT	TRBJ1-1	-	-	TRBV28
CAWSVLAGGRDTQYF	TGTGCCTGGAGTGTCCTAGCGGGAGGCCGGGATACGCAGTATTTT	TRBJ2-3	TRBD2	-	TRBV30
CASSFRVGSPLHF	TGTGCCAGCAGCTTCAGGGTTGGTTCACCCCTCCACTTT	TRBJ1-6	-	-	TRBV11-2
CASSSGSENSPLHF	TGTGCCAGCAGTTCGGGATCCGAAAATTCACCCCTCCACTTT	TRBJ1-6	-	-	TRBV6-5
CASSPAHSGNTIYF	TGTGCCAGCTCACCAGCCCACTCTGGAAACACCATATATTTT	TRBJ1-3	-	-	TRBV18
CATSDPDQPQHF	TGTGCCACCAGTGACCCTGATCAGCCCCAGCATTTT	TRBJ1-5	-	-	TRBV24-1
CASTQGRPLAMVHNEQFF	TGTGCCAGTACGCAGGGAAGGCCTCTAGCGATGGTCCACAATGAGCAGTTCTTC	TRBJ2-1	-	-	TRBV19
CASSLAGGSEQYF	TGTGCCAGCAGTTTAGCGGGAGGTTCCGAGCAGTACTTC	TRBJ2-7	TRBD2	-	TRBV27
CASSPRTVQNTEAFF	TGTGCCAGCAGTCCCCGGACTGTGCAGAACACTGAAGCTTTCTTT	TRBJ1-1	-	-	TRBV6-6
CASSPPSSGQGYNEQFF	TGTGCCAGCTCACCACCCAGTTCCGGACAGGGGTACAATGAGCAGTTCTTC	TRBJ2-1	TRBD1	-	TRBV18
CASSFRQGFQPQHF	TGTGCCAGCAGTTTTAGACAGGGCTTTCAGCCCCAGCATTTT	TRBJ1-5	TRBD1	-	TRBV28
CASSEARTSGKNEQYF	TGTGCCAGCAGTGAAGCGCGGACTAGCGGGAAGAACGAGCAGTACTTC	TRBJ2-7	TRBD2	few	TRBV6-1
CASSLTIAGASSYEQYF	TGCGCCAGCAGCCTTACCATAGCGGGAGCGAGCTCCTACGAGCAGTACTTC	TRBJ2-7	TRBD2	few	TRBV5-1
CAIKKPGQGRTQYF	TGTGCCATTAAAAAACCGGGACAGGGGCGTACGCAGTATTTT	TRBJ2-3	TRBD1	-	TRBV27
CASRSGAGGRTGELFF	TGCGCCAGCCGGTCAGGAGCGGGAGGGAGGACCGGGGAGCTGTTTTTT	TRBJ2-2	TRBD2	-	TRBV10-1
CASSRSERDLYEQYF	TGTGCCAGCTCACGTAGCGAGCGGGATCTATACGAGCAGTACTTC	TRBJ2-7	TRBD2	few	TRBV18
CASSPAETSNTDTQYF	TGTGCCAGCTCACCCGCGGAGACTAGCAACACAGATACGCAGTATTTT	TRBJ2-3	TRBD2	once	TRBV18
CASSPGADVYNEQFF	TGTGCCAGCTCACCTGGGGCAGATGTTTACAATGAGCAGTTCTTC	TRBJ2-1	-	-	TRBV18
CASRQGPFNQPQHF	TGTGCCAGCAGGCAGGGGCCCTTTAATCAGCCCCAGCATTTT	TRBJ1-5	-	-	TRBV7-2
CASSEATQYF	TGTGCCAGCAGTGAAGCGACCCAGTACTTC	TRBJ2-5	-	once	TRBV2
CATSDLKTGQLAGGYSYNEQFF	TGTGCCACCAGTGATTTGAAGACGGGACAACTTGCGGGGGGATACTCCTACAATGAGCAGTTCTTC	TRBJ2-1	TRBD2	-	TRBV24-1
CASSPEANEKLFF	TGTGCCAGCAGCCCAGAGGCTAATGAAAAACTGTTTTTT	TRBJ1-4	-	-	TRBV9
CASSPGGGRNTEAFF	TGCGCCAGCAGTCCGGGGGGCGGAAGAAACACTGAAGCTTTCTTT	TRBJ1-1	-	-	TRBV10-2
CASSLAGGTGELFF	TGTGCCAGCAGTCTAGCGGGAGGGACCGGGGAGCTGTTTTTT	TRBJ2-2	TRBD2	-	TRBV6-5
CASSATGRENTEAFF	TGCGCCAGCAGCGCGACTGGACGGGAGAACACTGAAGCTTTCTTT	TRBJ1-1	-	few	TRBV5-1
CASSQEAGTGANVLTF	TGTGCCAGCAGCCAAGAGGCGGGCACCGGGGCCAACGTCCTGACTTTC	TRBJ2-6	-	few	TRBV7-3
CASSQDGQTHYGYTF	TGCGCCAGCAGCCAAGACGGGCAGACCCACTATGGCTACACCTTC	TRBJ1-2	-	-	TRBV4-1
CATSTLPWETQYF	TGTGCCACCAGTACCCTCCCTTGGGAGACCCAGTACTTC	TRBJ2-5	-	-	TRBV24-1
CASRPPAGGQETQYF	TGTGCCAGCAGACCCCCGGCGGGGGGGCAAGAGACCCAGTACTTC	TRBJ2-5	TRBD2	-	TRBV5-6
CASRTSGRADTQYF	TGTGCCAGCAGGACAAGCGGGAGGGCAGATACGCAGTATTTT	TRBJ2-3	TRBD2	-	TRBV2
CASSLALLAGGSDTQYF	TGCGCCAGCAGCTTGGCCCTACTAGCGGGGGGGTCAGATACGCAGTATTTT	TRBJ2-3	TRBD2	-	TRBV5-1
CASSYPEETGQETYEQYF	TGTGCCAGCAGTTACCCAGAGGAAACGGGACAGGAAACCTACGAGCAGTACTTC	TRBJ2-7	TRBD1	-	TRBV6-7
CASGLVLSEVTGELFF	TGTGCTAGTGGTTTGGTATTGTCAGAAGTCACCGGGGAGCTGTTTTTT	TRBJ2-2	-	-	TRBV12-5
CASRTSGSFPDTQYF	TGTGCCAGCAGGACTAGCGGGAGTTTCCCAGATACGCAGTATTTT	TRBJ2-3	TRBD2	-	TRBV2
CASSFRGGGYTF	TGTGCCAGCAGTTTTAGGGGAGGTGGCTACACCTTC	TRBJ1-2	-	-	TRBV12-3/TRBV12-4
CASSLQGRGRGGYTF	TGTGCCAGCAGTTTACAGGGCAGGGGCCGAGGAGGCTACACCTTC	TRBJ1-2	-	few	TRBV28
CASSLGLSDDTQYF	TGTGCCAGCAGCTTGGGGTTAAGCGACGATACGCAGTATTTT	TRBJ2-3	-	-	TRBV5-4
CASSDRGGYGYTF	TGTGCCAGCAGTGACAGGGGCGGCTATGGCTACACCTTC	TRBJ1-2	TRBD1	-	TRBV12-3/TRBV12-4
CASTLQGGAAEAFF	TGTGCCAGCACCCTTCAGGGGGGCGCGGCTGAAGCTTTCTTT	TRBJ1-1	TRBD1	few	TRBV28
CASSRGGRDLETQYF	TGTGCCAGCAGCCGAGGGGGCCGGGACCTCGAGACCCAGTACTTC	TRBJ2-5	TRBD1	-	TRBV5-4
CATISLAGATGEQFF	TGTGCCACCATTTCCTTAGCGGGAGCAACCGGTGAGCAGTTCTTC	TRBJ2-1	TRBD2	few	TRBV15
CASSQGRGETQYF	TGTGCCAGCAGCCAAGGACGGGGGGAGACCCAGTACTTC	TRBJ2-5	-	-	TRBV5-8
CASSFGQGATEAFF	TGTGCCAGCAGCTTCGGACAGGGGGCGACTGAAGCTTTCTTT	TRBJ1-1	TRBD1	-	TRBV7-9
CSVEDWRTGPGEKLFF	TGCAGCGTTGAAGATTGGCGGACAGGCCCGGGAGAAAAACTGTTTTTT	TRBJ1-4	TRBD1	-	TRBV29-1
CASSAEGGQGANGYTF	TGTGCCAGCAGTGCCGAGGGGGGACAGGGGGCAAATGGCTACACCTTC	TRBJ1-2	TRBD1	-	TRBV6-1
CATSDSEGFAGTQYF	TGTGCCACCAGTGATTCGGAGGGATTTGCTGGGACCCAGTACTTC	TRBJ2-5	-	-	TRBV24-1
CASSLVAGASYEQYF	TGCGCCAGCAGCTTGGTCGCGGGAGCCTCCTACGAGCAGTACTTC	TRBJ2-7	TRBD2	-	TRBV5-1
CASSFSGGSNQPQHF	TGTGCCAGCAGTTTTTCAGGGGGCAGCAATCAGCCCCAGCATTTT	TRBJ1-5	TRBD1	-	TRBV27
CASRLPPGGGGQETQYF	TGTGCCAGCAGGTTACCCCCCGGGGGCGGGGGTCAAGAGACCCAGTACTTC	TRBJ2-5	-	-	TRBV2
CASLRTQGPNHEQYF	TGTGCCAGCCTCCGAACCCAGGGCCCGAACCACGAGCAGTACTTC	TRBJ2-7	-	-	TRBV2